The 22 T cell receptor beta chains given below trace back to one sample, sequenced in a study of T cell repertoires in cytomegalovirus infection. Their cognate antigens are unknown. One entry per CDR3 protein results from TCRdb running MiXCR on the reads. The table records approximately 500,000 distinct CDR3 sequences, 30% to 40% of them present only once. The specimen was cultured PBMCs, collected from culture after CMV antigen stimulation. Receptor source: a human donor in good health (CMV status not recorded). Some clones in this sample may be carry-over from other donors' samples.

The J gene is TRBJ2-2, the V gene TRBV6-1; 10 nucleotides match TRBD2. Trimming took 4 bases from V and 6 from J; bases not matched to a gene: 5. The CDR3 has 15 residues. Germline assignment: CDR1 MNHNS and CDR2 SASEGT. In DNA form, the CDR3 reads TGTGCCAGCAGTGCTCTAGCGGGAGCCGCCGGGGAGCTGTTTTTT. Translated: CASSALAGAAGELFF.

V is TRBV11-2 and J is TRBJ2-7; 13 positions match TRBD2. CDR3 length: 16 amino acids. CDR1 is SGHAT, CDR2 FQNNGV, per germline. V lost 3 bases, J lost 3 bases, and 5 bases stayed unmatched. The CDR3 nucleotides read TGTGCCAGCAGCTTTCGACTAGCGGGAGGTTACTACGAGCAGTACTTC. Its translation: CASSFRLAGGYYEQYF.

The gene calls are TRBV4-1 and TRBJ1-2; D call uncertain. There are 15 residues in the CDR3. The V gene's germline CDR1 is MGHRA and CDR2 YSYEKL. V lost 0 bases, J lost 4 bases, and 12 bases lay in between. The CDR3 DNA is TGCGCCAGCAGCCAAGACGGGTCCATCCCCTATGGCTACACCTTC. This encodes CASSQDGSIPYGYTF.

This chain uses TRBV4-1 with TRBJ2-1; D ambiguous. Trimming left V 3 bases short and J 4 bases short, with 7 bases between. Germline V CDR1 and CDR2: MGHRA, YSYEKL. This CDR3 spans 13 amino acids. The DNA for the CDR3 is TGCGCCAGCAGCCACGTTCTATACAATGAGCAGTTCTTC. Its protein is CASSHVLYNEQFF.

This clonotype was counted between two and nine times. This rearrangement joins TRBV11-2 to TRBJ1-2; D is unresolved. V gave up 0 bases and J gave up 7 bases, with 15 bases separating them. The CDR3 runs 15 residues. Germline V gene sequence: CDR1 SGHAT, CDR2 FQNNGV. The CDR3 here is CASSLDPDRVRGYTF. CDR3 nucleotides: TGTGCCAGCAGCTTAGACCCTGACCGGGTTCGTGGCTACACCTTC.

This clonotype was counted a few times. The chain is built from TRBV6-1 and TRBJ1-5, with D unclear. The CDR3 sequence is 13 residues long. The germline CDR1 and CDR2 sequences are MNHNS and SASEGT. V lost 5 bases and J 6 bases, leaving 11 bases between the germline ends. The CDR3 DNA follows: TGTGCCAGCAGTTTTGGAATGGGTCAGCCCCAGCATTTT. Translated, it gives CASSFGMGQPQHF.

There are many counts of this clonotype. The chain is built from TRBV7-2 and TRBJ2-1, with D unclear. Germline V gene sequence: CDR1 SGHTA, CDR2 FQGNSA. The CDR3 sequence is 18 residues long. The V and J ends lost 1 base and 3 bases respectively, with 19 bases between them. The CDR3: CASSLESRTRYDYNEQFF. CDR3 in DNA: TGTGCCAGCAGCTTAGAATCGCGGACCCGATATGACTACAATGAGCAGTTCTTC.

The chain uses TRBV5-3 and TRBJ2-3, with D maybe TRBD2 (5 bases). TRBV5-3 is assigned to the ORF class and has an uncertain function. V was cut by 8 bases and J by 0 bases, with 22 bases left in between. The CDR3 loop spans 17 amino acids. The CDR3 loop reads CASSAGGPPWSTDTQYF. The CDR3 nucleotides read TGTGCCAGCAGCGCGGGCGGACCACCGTGGAGCACAGATACGCAGTATTTT.

On this clonotype itself: A much more abundant neighbour one base away suggests this may be a read error. The J gene is TRBJ2-1, the V gene TRBV10-3; the match to TRBD2 covers 7 bases. Looked up from germline, CDR1 is ENHRY and CDR2 is SYGVKD. There are 17 residues in the CDR3. With V trimmed by 1 base and J by 8 bases, 14 bases remained unmatched. The CDR3 DNA is TGTGCCATCAGTGAGTTGGGCGGGAGACAGTCACGGTATGAGCAGTTCTTC. Residues: CAISELGGRQSRYEQFF.

The genes are TRBV6-5 and TRBJ2-5, with 11 bases that match TRBD2. Germline lookup yields CDR1 MNHEY and CDR2 SVGAGI. The CDR3 length is 17 residues. Trimming took 2 bases from V and 2 from J; bases not matched to a gene: 7. CDR3 protein: CASSYRSGTSGQETQYF. As DNA, the CDR3 is TGTGCCAGCAGTTACCGGTCTGGGACTAGCGGTCAAGAGACCCAGTACTTC.

This clonotype occurred a few times. CDR3 DNA: TGTGCCAGCAGCGCTATCTCCGGGGAGCTGTTTTTT. Its protein product is CASSAISGELFF. The V and J genes are TRBV11-2 and TRBJ2-2; D is undetermined. V gave up 5 bases and J gave up 6 bases, with 7 bases separating them. This CDR3 has 12 residues. CDR1 is SGHAT, CDR2 FQNNGV, per germline.

This chain joins TRBV5-4 and TRBJ2-4; weak D call: TRBD2 (7 bases). Trimming took off 6 bases at V and 3 bases at J, with 22 bases between the two ends. The CDR3 spans 17 residues. The germline V gene encodes CDR1 SGHNT and CDR2 YYREEE (reference sequence). Written as DNA, the CDR3 is TGTGCCAGCACCCCGGGGGGCGGGAGCGTGAGCAAAAACATTCAGTACTTC. Translated: CASTPGGGSVSKNIQYF.

The V call is TRBV4-3, the J call TRBJ2-3; maybe TRBD2 (5 bases). V was pared by 0 bases and J by 0 bases, with 13 bases between. The CDR3 totals 17 residues. Germline loops: CDR1 LGHNA, CDR2 YSLEER. The CDR3 loop is CASSQEIAAESTDTQYF. In DNA form, the CDR3 reads TGCGCCAGCAGCCAAGAGATAGCAGCGGAGAGCACAGATACGCAGTATTTT.

The V gene is TRBV24-1, the J gene TRBJ2-3; TRBD1 matches 11 bases. The CDR3 is 17 amino acids. Per germline, CDR1 KGHDR and CDR2 SFDVKD. V lost 3 bases to trimming and J lost 5 bases; unmatched junction nucleotides: 9. The CDR3 reads CATSDPPLDRGRDTQYF. DNA for the CDR3: TGTGCCACCAGTGATCCTCCCCTGGACAGGGGGCGAGATACGCAGTATTTT.

This sequence joins TRBV14 and TRBJ2-3; possible D gene TRBD2, 6 bases. In germline, CDR1 is SGHDN, CDR2 FVKESK. Trimming took off 4 bases at V and 0 bases at J, with 11 bases between the two ends. This CDR3 spans 15 amino acids. The CDR3 region has the DNA TGTGCCAGCAGCCCCGGGACTCTCAGCACAGATACGCAGTATTTT. Translating gives CASSPGTLSTDTQYF.

In this sample, this clonotype turned up once. J is TRBJ2-1 and V is TRBV6-2 or TRBV6-3; 14 positions agree with TRBD2. CDR3 length equals 17 residues. With 5 bases clipped from V and 3 bases from J, the junction kept 6 bases outside the gene matches. Germline lookup yields CDR1 MNHEY and CDR2 SVGEGT. The CDR3 nucleotides are TGTGCCAGCAGTGAGACTAGCGGGAGGGCACTCTACAATGAGCAGTTCTTC. Its protein is CASSETSGRALYNEQFF.

The chain recombines TRBV3-1 with TRBJ1-1; D is ambiguous. The CDR3 consists of 13 residues. From germline, CDR1 is LGHDT and CDR2 YNNKEL (reference sequence). Trimming left V 1 base short and J 5 bases short, with 8 bases between. The CDR3 sequence is CASSQGGRTEAFF. The CDR3 region has the DNA TGTGCCAGCAGCCAAGGAGGGAGAACTGAAGCTTTCTTT.

This clonotype was counted between two and nine times. V and J are TRBV6-6 and TRBJ2-1, with 10 nucleotides matching TRBD2. Germline V CDR1 and CDR2: MNHNY, SVGAGI (reference sequence). The CDR3 is 16 residues long. The trim removed 5 bases at V and 9 bases at J, leaving 13 bases unmatched. Here the CDR3 DNA reads TGTGCCAGCAGTCTAGCGGGAGTGGGGGGTGGCAGTGAGCAGTTCTTC. This gives the protein CASSLAGVGGGSEQFF.

The V gene is TRBV4-2, the J gene TRBJ2-1, with D possibly TRBD2 on 5 matching bases. Trimming left V 4 bases short and J 4 bases short, with 11 bases between. The V gene's germline CDR1 is LGHNA and CDR2 YNFKEQ. The CDR3 runs 14 residues. This CDR3 is CASSPPRTYNEQFF. The CDR3 DNA reads as TGTGCCAGCAGCCCCCCTCGGACTTACAATGAGCAGTTCTTC.

The CDR3 sequence: CASSNWDRAGTDTQYF. CDR3 DNA sequence: TGTGCCAGCAGTAACTGGGACAGGGCTGGAACAGATACGCAGTATTTT. The chain recombines TRBV6-5 with TRBJ2-3; the match to TRBD1 covers 9 bases. This CDR3 comprises 16 residues. Per germline, CDR1 MNHEY and CDR2 SVGAGI. The junction had 9 bases not matched to a gene; V was cut back by 5 bases and J by 3 bases.

The CDR3 spells CASRASGQDPYEQYF. In nucleotides, the CDR3 is TGTGCCAGCAGGGCGAGCGGTCAGGATCCCTACGAGCAGTACTTC. This sequence joins TRBV2 and TRBJ2-7; possibly TRBD2 for D (5 bases). The CDR3 is 15 amino acids. Germline CDR1 and CDR2: SNHLY and FYNNEI. Trimming left V 6 bases short and J 2 bases short, with 17 bases between.

This clonotype was found a few times. The chain recombines TRBV6-2 or TRBV6-3 with TRBJ1-1, with a tentative D call TRBD1 (6 bases). There are 14 residues in the CDR3. Germline CDR1 MNHEY, CDR2 SVGEGT. V shed 2 bases and J shed 5 bases, with 12 bases lying between them. DNA of the CDR3: TGTGCCAGCAGTTACCACCTAGGGGGGACTGAAGCTTTCTTT. Amino acids: CASSYHLGGTEAFF.